This entry features one TCR beta chain sequence. No antigen is known for it. The entry originates in a study of OX40 agonist ivuxolimab in advanced cancers. Turning to the study itself: Ivuxolimab, an antibody acting as an agonist of OX40 (CD134), was used to treat patients.

Method: immunoSEQ multiplex PCR; TCRdb's copy keeps in-frame clones and lacks some. The repertoire includes 25,000 to 35,000 clones, roughly 84% of them detected once, and under 25% sits in the top ten. The V end was cut by 3 bases, the J end by 3 bases, with 9 bases between. The CDR3 is made up of 14 amino acids. Germline V gene data show CDR1 as LNHDA and CDR2 as SQIVND (reference sequence). Whole-study results and caveats: There was clonal expansion of CD4+ and CD8+ blood T cells by week 6 at 0.1 to 3.0 mg/kg. Determination of antigen specificity was not performed for the expanded peripheral T cells.

The timepoints at which blood was sampled were baseline, cycle 4 day 1, and cycle 7 day 1. This rearrangement joins TRBV19 to TRBJ1-5; possible D gene TRBD1, 5 bases. The sequencing here drew on CD4+ or CD8+ T cells sorted from blood, taken in a trial of the OX40 agonist ivuxolimab. This TCR came from an adult with an advanced solid tumor such as melanoma, head and neck, liver or kidney cancer. This CDR3 reads CASSIVRANQPQHF. Written as DNA, the CDR3 is TGTGCCAGTAGTATCGTCAGGGCCAATCAGCCCCAGCATTTT.